The clone carrying this TCR beta chain was recorded many times. Its antigen is currently unknown. These data belong to a study of T cell repertoires in cytomegalovirus infection. On the study more broadly: Indicated by public TCR beta signatures were CMV infection and matching HLA type.

The study, taken as a whole, reports: Carriers of CMV and the relevant HLA type were discriminated by public TCR beta frequency. CMV-specific TCR beta clonotypes restricted by HLA-C were the ones dominating the ex vivo response.

Germline trimming cut 1 base from V and 4 bases from J; bases unmatched to any gene: 3. Germline CDR1 SGHTA, CDR2 FQGNSA. CDR3 size: 15 residues. MiXCR was run by TCRdb on the reads, yielding one entry per CDR3 protein. The sample holds about 200,000 distinct CDR3 sequences; nearly 9.5% are singletons and the top ten take roughly 5.1%. Sequencing was carried out using PBMCs. The chain employs TRBV7-2 and TRBJ1-5, with 8 positions matching TRBD1. This TCR was sampled from a human donor in good health (CMV status not recorded). Some clones in this sample may be carry-over from other donors' samples. The CDR3 region is CASSLETGANQPQHF. The CDR3 bases are TGTGCCAGCAGCTTAGAGACAGGGGCTAATCAGCCCCAGCATTTT.